The 14 T cell receptor beta chains reported below all come from one sample, sequenced in a study of blood T cells in healthy people across ages. Sample-barcoded 5' priming and a J-beta primer mix drove a second PCR of about 6 to 12 cycles. Each CDR3 protein gets one entry after TCRdb re-called the 5' RACE reads with MiXCR. The table shows 1.5 million to 2 million distinct CDR3 sequences, with roughly 28% occurring only once. Sequences were obtained from blood. All receptors come from a woman in her twenties or thirties in good health.

Only a few counts were recorded for this clonotype. The chain links TRBV4-1 to TRBJ2-3; TRBD1 agrees at 7 bases. The CDR3 consists of 15 residues. With 5 bases clipped from V and 2 bases from J, the junction kept 7 bases outside the gene matches. Germline-derived CDR1 and CDR2 are MGHRA and YSYEKL. The CDR3 bases are TGCGCCAGCAGCTTCCCCGGGACAGTCACAGATACGCAGTATTTT. It yields the protein CASSFPGTVTDTQYF.

This clonotype occurred a few times. This chain joins TRBV20-1 and TRBJ2-7, with 10 bases aligning to TRBD2. Germline V lookup: CDR1 DFQATT, CDR2 SNEGSKA (reference sequence). The CDR3 is 18 residues long. J gave up 3 bases and V 1 base, and 15 bases lay outside the gene matches. The CDR3 DNA follows: TGCAGTGCTAGAGCTGGGAGCTGGACTAGCGGTATCATCTACGAGCAGTACTTC. Protein: CSARAGSWTSGIIYEQYF.

Concerning this clonotype: Given a much more abundant clone one base away, this may be a read error. The chain combines TRBV7-2 with TRBJ2-1; D ambiguous. V was cut by 1 base and J by 4 bases, with 11 bases left in between. The V gene's germline CDR1 is SGHTA and CDR2 FQGNSA. The CDR3 runs to 15 residues. In DNA, the CDR3 is TGTGCCAGCAGCTTAGACTGGTCCCGATACAATGAGCAGTTCTTC. This translates into CASSLDWSRYNEQFF.

The chain has TRBV20-1 and TRBJ1-1; no reliable D call. This CDR3 is built from 12 residues. Per the germline V gene, CDR1 is DFQATT and CDR2 is SNEGSKA (reference sequence). The V end was cut by 3 bases, the J end by 4 bases, with 9 bases between. CDR3 sequence: CSASSDFTEAFF. The CDR3 DNA reads as TGCAGTGCTAGTTCGGATTTCACTGAAGCTTTCTTT.

This clonotype was recorded a few times. The chain uses TRBV7-9 and TRBJ2-7; D possibly corresponds to TRBD2 (6 bases). Germline V gene data show CDR1 as SEHNR and CDR2 as FQNEAQ (reference sequence). The length of the CDR3 is 14 residues. Trimming shortened V by 5 bases and J by 4 bases, and 15 bases separated the two germline ends. This CDR3 reads CASSGGLAEYEQYF. CDR3 sequence (DNA): TGTGCCAGCAGCGGGGGTTTAGCGGAATACGAGCAGTACTTC.

The CDR3 nucleotides read TGCAGTGCTCGAACCCTAATGATAGAGTGGGGCTACACCTTC. Protein sequence: CSARTLMIEWGYTF. This chain uses TRBV20-1 with TRBJ1-2; no firm D call. In germline, CDR1 is DFQATT, CDR2 SNEGSKA (reference sequence). CDR3 length: 14 residues. Trimming took 5 bases from V and 8 from J, leaving 21 bases between them.

The rearrangement uses TRBV2 and TRBJ2-1, with 9 bases that match TRBD1. Germline V gene lookup returns CDR1 SNHLY and CDR2 FYNNEI. This CDR3 has 16 amino acids. The ends lost 8 bases at V and 7 bases at J; junction bases unmatched: 15. In DNA, the CDR3 is TGTGCCAGCGGGTGGGGACCGGGACAGGGAAGGAATGAGCAGTTCTTC. Translation gives CASGWGPGQGRNEQFF.

This clonotype was counted only a few times. The rearrangement uses TRBV6-6 and TRBJ2-3; tentative D call: TRBD1 (6 bases). The V gene's germline CDR1 is MNHNY and CDR2 SVGAGI (reference sequence). CDR3 length equals 14 residues. Trimming stripped 7 bases from V and 1 base from J, with 12 bases between. The DNA of the CDR3 is TGTGCCAGCACCTTGGACAGCCGCACAGATACGCAGTATTTT. It translates to CASTLDSRTDTQYF.

As regards this clonotype: A junction end diverges from the germline sequence, so it may reflect a read error. V usage is TRBV6-1 and J usage is TRBJ2-7; D possibly corresponds to TRBD1 (6 bases). Near its end, the DNA agrees better with TRBJ2-5, so the J call may be wrong. This CDR3 comprises 15 residues. The germline V gene has CDR1 MNHNS and CDR2 SASEGT. This CDR3 reads CAGSPILTGGETQYF. The CDR3 DNA is TGTGCCGGCAGCCCTATACTGACAGGAGGAGAGACCCAGTACTTC.

This clonotype was counted a few times. The rearrangement uses TRBV29-1 and TRBJ2-7, with a tentative D call TRBD2 (6 bases). The CDR3 extends over 15 amino acids. Trimming removed 7 bases from V and 2 bases from J, with 21 bases in between. Germline CDR1 SQVTM, CDR2 ANQGSEA. CDR3 in amino acids: CSALEGSAGTYEQYF. CDR3 nucleotide sequence: TGCAGCGCGTTGGAAGGGTCCGCGGGGACCTACGAGCAGTACTTC.

Remarks on this clonotype: An end of the junction does not agree with germline; a read error may underlie this. V is TRBV12-3 or TRBV12-4 and J is TRBJ1-4; the D is unclear. The CDR3 is made up of 14 amino acids. CDR3 protein: CAGSLEVDNEKLFF. The CDR3 DNA reads TGTGCCGGCAGTTTAGAGGTTGACAATGAAAAACTGTTTTTT.

This clonotype was counted between two and nine times. The V gene is TRBV12-3 or TRBV12-4, the J gene TRBJ2-3; the D is unclear. V was shortened by 4 bases and J by 5 bases, with 19 bases between the two germline ends. There are 16 residues in the CDR3. CDR3 DNA sequence: TGTGCCAGCAGTTCGGTGGACCGACTCCCGGGAGATACGCAGTATTTT. Residues: CASSSVDRLPGDTQYF.

This clonotype was seen more than once but under ten times. The chain joins TRBV20-1 to TRBJ2-5; a possible D gene is TRBD2 (7 bases). CDR1 and CDR2 from the germline V gene are DFQATT and SNEGSKA (reference sequence). V was cut by 6 bases and J by 5 bases, with 13 bases left in between. This CDR3 contains 12 residues. CDR3 sequence (DNA): TGCAGTGCCTGGGGGGGCGGGGAGACCCAGTACTTC. It encodes CSAWGGGETQYF.

This chain links TRBV5-1 with TRBJ2-5; D call uncertain. CDR1 is SGHRS and CDR2 is YFSETQ in the germline V gene. The CDR3 has 17 residues. Trimming removed 0 bases from V and 5 bases from J, with 20 bases in between. CDR3 nucleotides: TGCGCCAGCAGCTTGGGATCGGGCCAATCGGGTGGGGAGACCCAGTACTTC. This sequence encodes CASSLGSGQSGGETQYF.